What follows are 17 T cell receptor beta chains derived from one specimen sequenced in a study of T cell repertoires in cytomegalovirus infection. TCRdb re-analysed the reads in MiXCR, keeping a single row per CDR3 protein. This sample has 150,000 to 200,000 distinct CDR3 sequences, with approximately 15% found just once. What was sequenced was PBMCs. The receptor set was obtained from a human donor in good health (CMV status not recorded). Some clones in this sample may be carry-over from other donors' samples.

A few counts support this clonotype. The gene calls are TRBV28 and TRBJ1-5; D is uncertain. The V gene lost 6 bases and the J gene lost 3 bases, with 9 bases spanning the gap. The CDR3 loop spans 13 amino acids. The V gene's germline CDR1 is MDHEN and CDR2 SYDVKM. The CDR3, as DNA: TGTGCCAGCAGCGGTGGGAACAATCAGCCCCAGCATTTT. Translation: CASSGGNNQPQHF.

This clonotype has a count of ten or more. The CDR3 bases are TGTGCCAGCAGCCAGACAGGGTTCAGGGAGCAGTACTTC. Its protein product is CASSQTGFREQYF. This sequence joins TRBV25-1 and TRBJ2-7, with TRBD1 matching over 7 bases. CDR3 size: 13 residues. Germline-derived CDR1 and CDR2 are MGHDK and SYGVNS. The J segment lost 7 bases and the V segment lost 6 bases, leaving 9 bases of the junction unmatched.

Written as DNA, the CDR3 is TGCAGCGCTCCGACGCGTTATGGCTACACCTTC. Its protein is CSAPTRYGYTF. The V gene is TRBV29-1, the J gene TRBJ1-2, with D hard to call. The germline gives CDR1 SQVTM, CDR2 ANQGSEA. Trimming took 7 bases from V and 5 from J, leaving 11 bases between them. The CDR3 contains 11 residues.

The chain has TRBV20-1 and TRBJ2-3; D may be TRBD1 (6 bases). V shed 0 bases and J shed 1 base, with 11 bases lying between them. From germline, CDR1 is DFQATT and CDR2 SNEGSKA (reference sequence). This CDR3 has 15 amino acids. In DNA form, the CDR3 reads TGCAGTGCTAGAGATAAGGACAGCGGCACAGATACGCAGTATTTT. This gives the protein CSARDKDSGTDTQYF.

This clonotype was counted at least ten times. V is TRBV7-2 and J is TRBJ2-1, with 11 bases that match TRBD2. The CDR3 has 16 residues. CDR1 is SGHTA and CDR2 is FQGNSA in the germline V gene. The junction had 8 bases not matched to a gene; V was cut back by 5 bases and J by 5 bases. The CDR3 region is CASSPPGLAENNEQFF. CDR3 in DNA: TGTGCCAGCAGCCCACCGGGACTAGCGGAAAACAATGAGCAGTTCTTC.

There are many counts of this clonotype. The gene calls are TRBV6-2 or TRBV6-3 and TRBJ2-7; TRBD1 might be the D (5 bases). The length of the CDR3 is 11 residues. Deletions cut 6 bases from V and 6 bases from J, with 9 bases between. CDR1 MNHEY and CDR2 SVGEGT come from the germline V gene. CDR3 in amino acids: CASRQGFEQYF. DNA of the CDR3: TGTGCCAGCAGGCAGGGATTCGAGCAGTACTTC.

The rearrangement joins TRBV5-4 to TRBJ1-5; 10 nucleotides line up with TRBD1. The J segment lost 6 bases and the V segment lost 2 bases, leaving 5 bases of the junction unmatched. Germline values: CDR1 SGHNT, CDR2 YYREEE (reference sequence). This CDR3 region has 15 residues. CDR3 sequence (DNA): TGTGCCAGCAGCTTCGGGACAGGGGTTAGTCAGCCCCAGCATTTT. Its translation: CASSFGTGVSQPQHF. The variable domain in full, with the rest retrieved from reference TRBV5-4 and TRBJ1-5, is ETGVTQSPTHLIKTRGQQVTLRCSSQSGHNTVSWYQQALGQGPQFIFQYYREEENGRGNFPPRFSGLQFPNYSSELNVNALELDDSALYLCASSFGTGVSQPQHFGDGTRLSIL.

With respect to this clonotype: The final CDR3 position lacks the conserved phenylalanine or tryptophan, pointing to a likely read error. The chain couples TRBV7-1 to TRBJ1-2; D ambiguous. TRBV7-1 is designated an ORF whose function remains uncertain. The CDR3 consists of 13 residues. Trimming removed 5 bases at V and 7 bases at J, with 14 bases between. In DNA form, the CDR3 reads TGTGCCAGCAGCCTCGGCGAGGTCTCTGGCTACACCGTC. Translated: CASSLGEVSGYTV.

This clonotype was detected many times. The chain has TRBV12-3 or TRBV12-4 and TRBJ1-2; perhaps TRBD1 as D (5 bases). Trimming stripped 3 bases from V and 6 bases from J, with 14 bases between. This CDR3 is 14 amino acids long. The chain's CDR3 is CASSLGPSDDGYTF. CDR3 DNA sequence: TGTGCCAGCAGTTTGGGACCCAGTGATGATGGCTACACCTTC.

The J gene is TRBJ1-1, the V gene TRBV28; no clear D. Germline assignment: CDR1 MDHEN and CDR2 SYDVKM. V lost 6 bases, J lost 5 bases, and 19 bases lay in between. The CDR3 sequence is 15 residues long. The CDR3: CASSPLFWTATEAFF. Here the CDR3 DNA reads TGTGCCAGCAGCCCCCTTTTTTGGACGGCGACTGAAGCTTTCTTT.

V is TRBV7-7 and J is TRBJ2-6, with D possibly being TRBD1 or TRBD2 (5 bases each). V was shortened by 5 bases and J by 0 bases, with 11 bases between the two germline ends. Germline assignment: CDR1 SSHAT and CDR2 FNYEAQ (reference sequence). CDR3 length equals 16 residues. DNA for the CDR3: TGTGCCAGCAGCCCGGGGCCAAGCTCTGGGGCCAACGTCCTGACTTTC. Translated: CASSPGPSSGANVLTF.

This clonotype occurred many times. The chain is built from TRBV7-6 and TRBJ2-7; 9 bases agree with TRBD1. The ends lost 0 bases at V and 3 bases at J; junction bases unmatched: 6. The CDR3 runs to 16 residues. Per germline, CDR1 SGHVS and CDR2 FNYEAQ. Here the CDR3 DNA reads TGTGCCAGCAGCTTAGCTTGGACAGGGGTCATCTACGAGCAGTACTTC. The encoded protein is CASSLAWTGVIYEQYF. Full variable domain (outside the CDR3, taken from reference TRBV7-6 and TRBJ2-7): GAGVSQSPRYKVTKRGQDVALRCDPISGHVSLYWYRQALGQGPEFLTYFNYEAQQDKSGLPNDRFSAERPEGSISTLTIQRTEQRDSAMYRCASSLAWTGVIYEQYFGPGTRLTVT.

A few counts support this clonotype. The genes are TRBV6-1 and TRBJ2-1; either TRBD1 or TRBD2 may fit D (7 bases each). The CDR3 spans 14 residues. Germline V gene data show CDR1 as MNHNS and CDR2 as SASEGT. V dropped 1 base and J dropped 10 bases, with 14 bases sitting between them. As DNA, the CDR3 is TGTGCCAGCAGTGAAGTGGGGGGAGGGGGCGAGCAGTTCTTC. Protein product: CASSEVGGGGEQFF.

Ten or more counts support this clonotype. The chain has TRBV7-9 and TRBJ1-1; D remains ambiguous. The germline gives CDR1 SEHNR, CDR2 FQNEAQ (reference sequence). Between the trimmed V and J ends, which lost 1 base and 0 bases, there was a span of 6 bases. This CDR3 has 14 amino acids. CDR3 in amino acids: CASSLEALNTEAFF. In DNA form, the CDR3 reads TGTGCCAGCAGCTTAGAGGCACTGAACACTGAAGCTTTCTTT.

This clonotype was observed at least ten times. V usage is TRBV7-8 and J usage is TRBJ1-2, with TRBD1 matching over 10 bases. Germline CDR1 and CDR2: SGHVS and FQNEAQ. The CDR3 sequence is 16 residues long. Trimming removed 5 bases from V and 3 bases from J; junction bases left unmatched: 9. The CDR3 region is CASSLMTGGLDYGYTF. DNA for the CDR3: TGTGCCAGCAGCCTGATGACAGGGGGCTTGGACTATGGCTACACCTTC.

This clonotype was seen at least ten times. This rearrangement joins TRBV7-2 to TRBJ1-1; D remains ambiguous. The V and J ends lost 3 bases and 5 bases respectively, with 10 bases between them. The CDR3 contains 13 residues. Germline V gene lookup returns CDR1 SGHTA and CDR2 FQGNSA. DNA for the CDR3: TGTGCCAGCAGCTTTGACGGGCGGACTGAAGCTTTCTTT. This gives the protein CASSFDGRTEAFF.

This clonotype was recorded at least ten times. The chain's CDR3 is CSVEGSTSGNNEQYF. CDR3 sequence (DNA): TGCAGCGTTGAAGGGAGCACTAGCGGGAACAACGAGCAGTACTTC. This chain links TRBV29-1 with TRBJ2-7; 10 bases line up with TRBD2. Per the germline V gene, CDR1 is SQVTM and CDR2 is ANQGSEA. The trim removed 1 base at V and 5 bases at J, leaving 8 bases unmatched. The CDR3 contains 15 residues.